The T cell receptor (beta chain) under discussion was sequenced for a study of blood T cell repertoires in COVID-19. Looking at the study overall: PBMCs, B-cell-depleted T cells, or T cells provided the cDNA or gDNA that made up the material.

Generated by immunoSEQ multiplex PCR, the TCRdb table keeps only in-frame clones and is missing some. The sample consists of 55,000 to 70,000 clones, 80% to 95% of them appearing once. Germline CDR1 is SGHTA and CDR2 is FQGNSA. CDR3 length: 13 amino acids. V shed 2 bases and J shed 9 bases, with 13 bases lying between them. The specimen was peripheral blood. The receptor was isolated from a man aged 55 to 70 with acute or convalescent COVID-19. The V and J genes are TRBV7-2 and TRBJ1-1, with D unresolved. Written as DNA, the CDR3 is TGTGCCAGCAGCTTACCTCCAGGCGGGCAAGCTTTCTTT. Translated: CASSLPPGGQAFF.